This T cell receptor (beta chain) was sequenced for a study of OX40 agonist ivuxolimab in advanced cancers. Study summary: Hepatocellular carcinoma, melanoma, renal cell or head and neck cancer was diagnosed in the dose-escalation patients.

As regards this clone: Antigen specificity is unknown.

Study-wide findings and caveats: At doses 0.1 to 3.0 mg/kg, CD4+ and CD8+ clones expanded. There were, on average, more expanded clones in CD8+ T cells than in CD4+.

Sequencing used immunoSEQ multiplex PCR; TCRdb keeps in-frame clones, though not all of them. The table includes 70,000 or so clones, 85% detected once. Any history of autoimmune disease or systemic immunosuppression disqualified patients. V was trimmed by 2 bases and J by 4 bases, leaving 10 bases between them. CDR1 and CDR2 (germline): SGDLS, YYNGEE. The CDR3 contains 15 residues. The chain links TRBV9 to TRBJ1-6; D perhaps matches TRBD1 (5 bases). The sequences come from CD4+ or CD8+ T cells sorted from blood, collected in a trial of the OX40 agonist ivuxolimab. This clonotype was obtained from an adult with an advanced solid tumor such as melanoma, head and neck, liver or kidney cancer. The CDR3 sequence: CASSVGDWYNSPLHF. Written as DNA, the CDR3 is TGTGCCAGCAGCGTTGGGGACTGGTATAATTCACCCCTCCACTTT.